Listed below are T cell receptor beta chains from one sample, sequenced in a study of T-cell memory formation after mild COVID-19. TCRdb reprocessed the 5' RACE reads with MiXCR, giving one entry per CDR3 protein. Here the sample spans fewer than 200,000 distinct CDR3 sequences, around 13% being singletons. Material for sequencing was PBMCs or a T cell subset sorted from them (not recorded which). These TCRs come from a man between 18 and 35 years old who had mild COVID-19 (a few samples of this study predate the infection). Cell type and time point are not known. The CDR3 runs from the conserved cysteine through the conserved F or W. A D gene is named only where the DNA matches it firmly. Some rows mark clone size as missing; the rest say once, few, many or name a class of expanded clone.

j_gene: TRBJ2-7; abundance: few; d_gene: -; v_gene: TRBV18; CDR3aa: CASSPSLGQGGYEQYF; CDR3nt: TGTGCCAGCTCACCATCGCTAGGGCAGGGAGGCTACGAGCAGTACTTC
j_gene: TRBJ1-6; abundance: few; d_gene: -; v_gene: TRBV7-2; CDR3aa: CASSLGQENSPLHF; CDR3nt: TGTGCCAGCAGCTTAGGACAGGAAAATTCACCCCTCCACTTT
j_gene: TRBJ1-6; abundance: few; d_gene: -; v_gene: TRBV19; CDR3aa: CASSMFAAGSPLHF; CDR3nt: TGTGCCAGTAGTATGTTCGCCGCAGGTTCACCCCTCCACTTT
j_gene: TRBJ2-3; abundance: many; d_gene: -; v_gene: TRBV7-8; CDR3aa: CASSSRTDTQYF; CDR3nt: TGTGCCAGCAGCTCCCGCACAGATACGCAGTATTTT
j_gene: TRBJ1-1; abundance: -; d_gene: -; v_gene: TRBV12-5; CDR3aa: CASGLAESWEMNTEAFF; CDR3nt: TGTGCTAGTGGTTTGGCAGAATCTTGGGAAATGAACACTGAAGCTTTCTTT
j_gene: TRBJ1-2; abundance: few; d_gene: TRBD1; v_gene: TRBV6-5; CDR3aa: CASSRQGKGYGYTF; CDR3nt: TGTGCCAGCAGTCGACAGGGAAAGGGTTACGGCTACACCTTC
j_gene: TRBJ1-5; abundance: -; d_gene: -; v_gene: TRBV23-1; CDR3aa: CASSQSTGKGGNQPQHF; CDR3nt: TGCGCCAGCAGTCAATCGACAGGAAAGGGGGGCAATCAGCCCCAGCATTTT
j_gene: TRBJ1-1; abundance: -; d_gene: TRBD1; v_gene: TRBV11-2; CDR3aa: CASSFPDRVMGAFF; CDR3nt: TGTGCCAGCAGCTTTCCCGACAGGGTGATGGGTGCTTTCTTT
j_gene: TRBJ1-3; abundance: -; d_gene: TRBD1; v_gene: TRBV7-2; CDR3aa: CASSLVGTGGNTIYF; CDR3nt: TGTGCCAGCAGCTTAGTCGGGACAGGGGGAAACACCATATATTTT
j_gene: TRBJ1-2; abundance: -; d_gene: -; v_gene: TRBV6-2/TRBV6-3; CDR3aa: CASSYGPGEGSNYGYTF; CDR3nt: TGTGCCAGCAGTTACGGGCCGGGAGAGGGATCTAACTATGGCTACACCTTC
j_gene: TRBJ2-7; abundance: few; d_gene: TRBD1; v_gene: TRBV5-4; CDR3aa: CASSLVGQGSYEQYF; CDR3nt: TGTGCCAGCAGCTTGGTGGGACAGGGGTCCTACGAGCAGTACTTC
j_gene: TRBJ2-5; abundance: few; d_gene: -; v_gene: TRBV7-2; CDR3aa: CASSQAPQRGRETQYF; CDR3nt: TGTGCCAGCAGCCAAGCCCCACAACGGGGGCGAGAGACCCAGTACTTC
j_gene: TRBJ2-7; abundance: -; d_gene: -; v_gene: TRBV12-3/TRBV12-4; CDR3aa: CASTPRGFSYEQYF; CDR3nt: TGTGCCAGCACACCGAGGGGGTTCTCCTACGAGCAGTACTTC
j_gene: TRBJ1-5; abundance: -; d_gene: -; v_gene: TRBV6-5; CDR3aa: CASSYSGPPVGNQPQHF; CDR3nt: TGTGCCAGCAGTTACTCGGGGCCACCCGTCGGCAATCAGCCCCAGCATTTT
j_gene: TRBJ2-3; abundance: -; d_gene: TRBD1; v_gene: TRBV28; CDR3aa: CASSSRRAGGPDTQYF; CDR3nt: TGTGCCAGCAGTTCACGCCGGGCAGGGGGCCCAGATACGCAGTATTTT
j_gene: TRBJ2-2; abundance: few; d_gene: TRBD1; v_gene: TRBV5-1; CDR3aa: CASSLGPRTGNTGELFF; CDR3nt: TGCGCCAGCAGCTTAGGTCCTCGGACAGGGAACACCGGGGAGCTGTTTTTT
j_gene: TRBJ2-5; abundance: -; d_gene: -; v_gene: TRBV28; CDR3aa: CASSLAGAWETQYF; CDR3nt: TGTGCCAGCAGTTTAGCGGGGGCTTGGGAGACCCAGTACTTC
j_gene: TRBJ2-6; abundance: few; d_gene: -; v_gene: TRBV7-3; CDR3aa: CASSLRGPGANVLTF; CDR3nt: TGTGCCAGCAGCTTAAGAGGACCTGGGGCCAACGTCCTGACTTTC
j_gene: TRBJ1-5; abundance: -; d_gene: -; v_gene: TRBV12-3/TRBV12-4; CDR3aa: CASSPGFQPQHF; CDR3nt: TGTGCCAGCAGCCCTGGGTTCCAGCCCCAGCATTTT
j_gene: TRBJ2-3; abundance: few; d_gene: TRBD1; v_gene: TRBV5-1; CDR3aa: CASSVGQGITDTQYF; CDR3nt: TGCGCCAGCAGCGTGGGACAGGGGATAACAGATACGCAGTATTTT
j_gene: TRBJ1-2; abundance: few; d_gene: -; v_gene: TRBV7-9; CDR3aa: CASSYSLDYGYTF; CDR3nt: TGTGCCAGCAGCTACTCCCTCGACTATGGCTACACCTTC
j_gene: TRBJ2-3; abundance: few; d_gene: TRBD2; v_gene: TRBV7-2; CDR3aa: CASSLRLAGGATDTQYF; CDR3nt: TGTGCCAGCAGCTTGCGACTAGCGGGGGGCGCCACAGATACGCAGTATTTT
j_gene: TRBJ1-2; abundance: few; d_gene: -; v_gene: TRBV15; CDR3aa: CATSRDEGGALGYTF; CDR3nt: TGTGCCACCAGCAGAGATGAAGGAGGGGCGCTTGGCTACACCTTC
j_gene: TRBJ2-1; abundance: few; d_gene: -; v_gene: TRBV9; CDR3aa: CASNPGARPGEQFF; CDR3nt: TGTGCCAGCAACCCCGGGGCGCGCCCCGGGGAGCAGTTCTTC
j_gene: TRBJ1-1; abundance: -; d_gene: TRBD1; v_gene: TRBV20-1; CDR3aa: CSARGTGVIGTEAFF; CDR3nt: TGCAGTGCTAGGGGGACAGGGGTAATCGGAACTGAAGCTTTCTTT
j_gene: TRBJ2-3; abundance: -; d_gene: TRBD2; v_gene: TRBV7-6; CDR3aa: CASSVRRGDTQYF; CDR3nt: TGTGCCAGCAGCGTGCGGCGGGGGGATACGCAGTATTTT
j_gene: TRBJ1-2; abundance: few; d_gene: -; v_gene: TRBV28; CDR3aa: CASAVKNYGYTF; CDR3nt: TGTGCCAGTGCAGTGAAGAACTATGGCTACACCTTC
j_gene: TRBJ2-3; abundance: few; d_gene: -; v_gene: TRBV7-9; CDR3aa: CASSLTTGDTQYF; CDR3nt: TGTGCCAGCAGCTTGACTACCGGAGATACGCAGTATTTT